One and the same sample provided the 27 T cell receptor beta chains below, sequenced in a study of T cells in localized non-small cell lung cancer. Generated by immunoSEQ multiplex PCR, the TCRdb table keeps only in-frame clones and is missing some. The sample lists fewer than 4,500 clones; about 29% were seen once. The sample was lung tumor tissue, taken before any cancer treatment. All receptors come from a male donor aged 60 or over with stage I lung adenocarcinoma.

This chain connects TRBV30 to TRBJ1-2, with D uncertain. The germline V gene encodes CDR1 GTSNPN and CDR2 SVGIG (reference sequence). The CDR3 is 13 amino acids. The V gene lost 1 base and the J gene lost 5 bases, with 11 bases spanning the gap. The CDR3 DNA reads TGTGCCTGGAGTGCCGGTCTACATTATGGCTACACCTTC. It codes for CAWSAGLHYGYTF.

V and J are TRBV12-5 and TRBJ2-5; perhaps D is TRBD1 or TRBD2 (5 bases each). In germline, CDR1 is LGHNT, CDR2 FRNRAP. CDR3 size: 15 residues. CDR3 sequence: CASNLAGADQETQYF. For the CDR3, the DNA is TGTGCCAGCAACCTGGCCGGGGCGGACCAAGAGACCCAGTACTTC.

The V call is TRBV28, the J call TRBJ1-4, with 10 bases that match TRBD1. V was clipped by 5 bases and J by 17 bases; unmatched bases: 17. This CDR3 spans 15 amino acids. Germline V gives CDR1 MDHEN, CDR2 SYDVKM. DNA of the CDR3: TGTGCCAGCAGTACTATGGACAGGGGGTCTCCTCCTCCCTTTTTT. It yields the protein CASSTMDRGSPPPFF.

The rearrangement uses TRBV19 and TRBJ2-7; D might be TRBD2 (5 bases). Germline lookup yields CDR1 LNHDA and CDR2 SQIVND (reference sequence). CDR3 length: 13 amino acids. Deletions cut 5 bases from V and 0 bases from J, with 8 bases between. The CDR3 reads CASSYRDSYEQYF. CDR3 nucleotide sequence: TGTGCCAGTAGTTACCGGGACTCCTACGAGCAGTACTTC.

The V gene is TRBV9, the J gene TRBJ2-5; maybe TRBD1 (6 bases). CDR3 length: 15 amino acids. Trimming stripped 4 bases from V and 2 bases from J, with 15 bases between. Germline CDR1 SGDLS, CDR2 YYNGEE. The CDR3 sequence is CASSSDGTSQETQYF. Written as DNA, the CDR3 is TGTGCCAGCAGCTCCGACGGGACATCTCAAGAGACCCAGTACTTC.

The chain uses TRBV5-1 and TRBJ1-4; 8 nucleotides line up with TRBD1. Germline CDR1 SGHRS, CDR2 YFSETQ. V lost 4 bases to trimming and J lost 10 bases; unmatched junction nucleotides: 9. The CDR3 contains 14 residues. As DNA, the CDR3 is TGCGCCAGCAGCACCGGGACAGGCGGTGGAAAACTGTTTTTT. It encodes CASSTGTGGGKLFF.

The chain joins TRBV19 to TRBJ2-3; TRBD2 matches 10 bases. The CDR3 totals 16 residues. Germline V gene data show CDR1 as LNHDA and CDR2 as SQIVND (reference sequence). The ends lost 3 bases at V and 5 bases at J; junction bases unmatched: 8. The CDR3 protein is CASSIGSGGAKDTQYF. The CDR3 DNA reads as TGTGCCAGTAGTATCGGGAGCGGGGGGGCCAAAGATACGCAGTATTTT. Drawing the rest from reference TRBV19 and TRBJ2-3, the complete variable domain is DGGITQSPKYLFRKEGQNVTLSCEQNLNHDAMYWYRQDPGQGLRLIYYSQIVNDFQKGDIAEGYSVSREKKESFPLTVTSAQKNPTAFYLCASSIGSGGAKDTQYFGPGTRLTVL.

V and J are TRBV6-8 and TRBJ1-6, with D possibly TRBD1 on 5 matching bases. The CDR3 loop spans 15 amino acids. Trimming removed 5 bases from V and 5 bases from J, with 13 bases in between. CDR1 is MNHGY and CDR2 is SAAAGT in the germline V gene. CDR3 sequence reads: CASSEGRPHNSPLHF. The CDR3 DNA is TGTGCCAGCAGTGAGGGACGACCTCATAATTCACCCCTCCACTTT.

This clone was recorded a few times. The chain is built from TRBV19 and TRBJ1-1; 9 bases match TRBD1. After removal of 5 bases from V and 5 bases from J, the junction contained 6 bases not matched to a gene. This CDR3 contains 14 residues. CDR1 and CDR2 (germline): LNHDA, SQIVND (reference sequence). The CDR3 spells CASSLQGAETEAFF. The CDR3 nucleotides are TGTGCCAGTAGTTTACAGGGGGCAGAGACTGAAGCTTTCTTT.

This clone came up a few times. This chain uses TRBV30 with TRBJ2-2; tentatively, D is TRBD2 (6 bases). This CDR3 contains 16 residues. V lost 6 bases and J 7 bases, leaving 24 bases between the germline ends. Germline V CDR1 and CDR2: GTSNPN, SVGIG (reference sequence). CDR3 residues: CACTYGGTGYGGELFF. The CDR3 DNA follows: TGTGCCTGTACCTACGGGGGTACGGGGTACGGCGGGGAGCTGTTTTTT.

This clone qualifies as hyperexpanded. The rearrangement joins TRBV11-3 to TRBJ2-3; 12 bases map to TRBD1. Germline CDR1 is SGHNT and CDR2 is YENEEA. The V segment lost 5 bases and the J segment 4 bases; nucleotides outside the gene matches: 7. The CDR3 runs to 16 residues. The CDR3 nucleotides read TGTGCCAGCAGCCTAAGGGGGACAGGGGGCGCAGATACGCAGTATTTT. Encoded protein: CASSLRGTGGADTQYF.

This sequence joins TRBV11-3 and TRBJ1-2, with 7 bases that match TRBD1. The germline gives CDR1 SGHNT, CDR2 YENEEA. The ends lost 3 bases at V and 4 bases at J; junction bases unmatched: 8. This CDR3 region has 15 residues. This chain's CDR3 is CASSFNLQGSYGYTF. The CDR3 coding sequence is TGTGCCAGCAGCTTTAATCTACAGGGGAGCTATGGCTACACCTTC.

This clone showed up just a few times. The V gene is TRBV19, the J gene TRBJ2-1; D call uncertain. CDR3 length: 14 residues. Trimming removed 3 bases at V and 7 bases at J, with 13 bases between. Germline V gives CDR1 LNHDA, CDR2 SQIVND (reference sequence). CDR3 loop: CASSIHTTDNEQFF. The CDR3 bases are TGTGCCAGTAGTATCCACACTACCGATAATGAGCAGTTCTTC.

The rearrangement links TRBV6-8 to TRBJ2-3; D is uncertain. This CDR3 comprises 14 residues. Trimming cost V 2 bases and J 6 bases, with 12 bases left between them. The V gene's germline CDR1 is MNHGY and CDR2 SAAAGT. CDR3 residues: CASSYGNVGDTQYF. The DNA of the CDR3 is TGTGCCAGCAGTTACGGGAACGTTGGGGATACGCAGTATTTT.

V and J are TRBV18 and TRBJ1-1, with D perhaps matching TRBD1 (5 bases). The CDR3 runs 18 residues. Germline values: CDR1 KGHSH, CDR2 LQKENI. V dropped 6 bases and J dropped 4 bases, with 27 bases sitting between them. The CDR3: CASSPGGQGHPGGTEAFF. The CDR3 DNA sequence: TGTGCCAGCTCCCCCGGAGGCCAGGGTCACCCTGGGGGCACTGAAGCTTTCTTT.

This clone has more than one count but fewer than ten. This chain links TRBV6-8 with TRBJ2-2; TRBD1 matches at 7 bases. Trimming cost V 7 bases and J 1 base; bases outside gene matches: 6. Germline values: CDR1 MNHGY, CDR2 SAAAGT. The CDR3 consists of 15 residues. The CDR3 sequence: CASIRGTQNTGELFF. CDR3 sequence (DNA): TGTGCCAGCATCAGGGGGACACAGAACACCGGGGAGCTGTTTTTT.

The chain employs TRBV6-8 and TRBJ1-5; D is undetermined. V lost 7 bases and J 0 bases, leaving 4 bases between the germline ends. CDR3 size: 12 residues. CDR1 and CDR2 from the germline V gene are MNHGY and SAAAGT. This chain's CDR3 is CASTASNQPQHF. CDR3 bases: TGTGCCAGCACCGCTAGCAATCAGCCCCAGCATTTT.

Relative to its sample, this clone is medium-sized. CDR3 sequence (DNA): TGTGCCAGCAGCTTGGGGCCGGGGACAGGCAAGAGGGAGCAGTACTTC. It yields the protein CASSLGPGTGKREQYF. The rearrangement joins TRBV11-3 to TRBJ2-7; 8 bases are a match to TRBD1. This CDR3 region has 16 residues. Germline CDR1 and CDR2: SGHNT and YENEEA. V gave up 3 bases and J gave up 7 bases; unmatched junction bases: 14.

This clone was seen a few times. The V and J genes are TRBV11-3 and TRBJ2-5, with D maybe TRBD2 (7 bases). The germline V gene has CDR1 SGHNT and CDR2 YENEEA. The V end lost 5 bases, the J end lost 1 base, and 14 bases lay between the germline ends. The CDR3 contains 15 residues. In DNA, the CDR3 is TGTGCCAGCAGCCAACAGGGAGGGGGCCAAGAGACCCAGTACTTC. This translates into CASSQQGGGQETQYF.

This clone was detected only a few times. V and J are TRBV19 and TRBJ1-1; maybe TRBD1 (5 bases). This CDR3 has 13 residues. The germline CDR1 and CDR2 sequences are LNHDA and SQIVND (reference sequence). The V end was cut by 6 bases, the J end by 1 base, with 9 bases between. The CDR3 spells CASSPTGNTEAFF. The CDR3 DNA is TGTGCCAGTAGCCCCACAGGGAACACTGAAGCTTTCTTT.

In its sample, this clone was seen a few times. This sequence joins TRBV1 and TRBJ1-1; whether TRBD1, the table's D call, matches the DNA was not checked. TRBV1 constitutes a pseudogene. The CDR3 length is 18 residues. Written as DNA, the CDR3 is TGCGCCAGCAGCCAGGGACAGGCGCCGGCAGGCTCTAACACTGAAGCTTTCTTT. Protein: CASSQGQAPAGSNTEAFF.

The chain is built from TRBV6-8 and TRBJ2-2, with D perhaps matching TRBD1 or TRBD2 (5 bases each). The CDR3 covers 15 residues. The germline CDR1 and CDR2 sequences are MNHGY and SAAAGT. V gave up 6 bases and J gave up 0 bases, with 11 bases separating them. DNA of the CDR3: TGTGCCAGCAGGGCAGGGACCCCGAACACCGGGGAGCTGTTTTTT. Amino acids: CASRAGTPNTGELFF.

The rearrangement uses TRBV29-1 and TRBJ2-2; either TRBD1 or TRBD2 may fit D (6 bases each). This CDR3 is built from 18 residues. Germline CDR1 and CDR2: SQVTM and ANQGSEA. V was trimmed by 2 bases and J by 0 bases, leaving 19 bases between them. CDR3 residues: CSVELGTSGATNTGELFF. The CDR3 nucleotides read TGCAGCGTTGAATTGGGGACTTCGGGGGCCACGAACACCGGGGAGCTGTTTTTT.

This clone has just one count. The chain carries TRBV29-1 and TRBJ2-6, with D uncertain. Germline V gene data show CDR1 as SQVTM and CDR2 as ANQGSEA. Trimming took 6 bases from V and 4 from J, leaving 7 bases between them. This CDR3 is 12 amino acids long. CDR3 nucleotides: TGCAGCGTCTTACAGGGGGCCAACGTCCTGACTTTC. It codes for CSVLQGANVLTF.

This clone was observed a few times. V usage is TRBV14 and J usage is TRBJ2-3; 9 bases match TRBD2. With 0 bases clipped from V and 6 bases from J, the junction kept 13 bases outside the gene matches. The CDR3 has 18 residues. Germline-derived CDR1 and CDR2 are SGHDN and FVKESK. CDR3 sequence: CASSQDLGGRALEDTQYF. In nucleotides, the CDR3 is TGTGCCAGCAGCCAAGATTTGGGCGGGAGGGCCCTTGAGGATACGCAGTATTTT.

This clone was observed a handful of times. The chain has TRBV9 and TRBJ2-3; the D gene is possibly TRBD1 (6 bases). V lost 6 bases and J 2 bases, leaving 7 bases between the germline ends. Per germline, CDR1 SGDLS and CDR2 YYNGEE. The CDR3 has 12 amino acids. The CDR3 nucleotides read TGTGCCAGCAACAGGGCCACAGATACGCAGTATTTT. Translation: CASNRATDTQYF.

V usage is TRBV6-1 and J usage is TRBJ1-1; D gene uncertain. With 0 bases removed from V and 7 bases from J, the gap between germline ends came to 6 bases. This CDR3 spans 12 amino acids. The V gene's germline CDR1 is MNHNS and CDR2 SASEGT. Here the CDR3 reads CASSEAGLEAFF. CDR3 bases: TGTGCCAGCAGTGAAGCCGGGCTTGAAGCTTTCTTT.